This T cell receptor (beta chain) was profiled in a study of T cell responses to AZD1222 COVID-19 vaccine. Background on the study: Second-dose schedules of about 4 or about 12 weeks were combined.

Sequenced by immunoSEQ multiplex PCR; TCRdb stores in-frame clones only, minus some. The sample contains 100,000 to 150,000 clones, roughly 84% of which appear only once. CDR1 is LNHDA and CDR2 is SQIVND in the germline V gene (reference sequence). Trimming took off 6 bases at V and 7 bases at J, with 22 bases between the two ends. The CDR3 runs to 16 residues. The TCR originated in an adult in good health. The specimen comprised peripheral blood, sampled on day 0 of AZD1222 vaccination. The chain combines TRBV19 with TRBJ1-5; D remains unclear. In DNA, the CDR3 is TGTGCCAGTAGCAGCTTACCGGTGAGTTCAAGCCAGCCCCAGCATTTT. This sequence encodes CASSSLPVSSSQPQHF.